These 15 T cell receptor beta chains originate from one sample sequenced in a study of Tregs in tolerant kidney transplant recipients. Generated by immunoSEQ multiplex PCR, the TCRdb table keeps only in-frame clones and is missing some. The sample includes about 110,000 clones, around 87% seen only once; the top ten take approximately 0.35%. The source material was CD4+ T cells from blood, sampled before the transplant. The receptors were gathered from a human donor who received a combined kidney and bone marrow transplant.

This chain uses TRBV28 with TRBJ2-1; 12 bases are a match to TRBD2. Trimming removed 0 bases from V and 6 bases from J; junction bases left unmatched: 3. CDR3 length: 16 residues. The germline gives CDR1 MDHEN, CDR2 SYDVKM. CDR3 residues: CASSLWTSGSLNEQFF. The CDR3 nucleotides read TGTGCCAGCAGTTTATGGACTAGCGGGAGTCTCAATGAGCAGTTCTTC.

This chain links TRBV5-6 with TRBJ2-1, with 10 bases that match TRBD2. The CDR3 sequence is 18 residues long. CDR1 and CDR2 (germline): SGHDT, YYEEEE. V lost 4 bases, J lost 2 bases, and 12 bases stayed unmatched. The CDR3 reads CASSPGLASKPTYNEQFF. Here the CDR3 DNA reads TGTGCCAGCAGCCCGGGACTAGCGTCCAAACCAACCTACAATGAGCAGTTCTTC. The whole variable domain, filled in from reference TRBV5-6 and TRBJ2-1, reads DAGVTQSPTHLIKTRGQQVTLRCSPKSGHDTVSWYQQALGQGPQFIFQYYEEEERQRGNFPDRFSGHQFPNYSSELNVNALLLGDSALYLCASSPGLASKPTYNEQFFGPGTRLTVL.

The genes are TRBV23-1 and TRBJ2-7, with D possibly being TRBD1 (6 bases). Being an ORF, TRBV23-1 has a function that is uncertain. Trimming removed 11 bases at V and 5 bases at J, with 19 bases between. The CDR3 covers 13 residues. CDR3 in DNA: TGCGCCGTCACGGCGGACAGATCCAACGAGCAGTACTTC. Translated: CAVTADRSNEQYF.

This chain uses TRBV28 with TRBJ1-1; D is possibly TRBD1 (6 bases). This CDR3 is 15 amino acids long. The V end was cut by 6 bases, the J end by 2 bases, with 16 bases between. Germline lookup yields CDR1 MDHEN and CDR2 SYDVKM. The CDR3 DNA sequence: TGTGCCAGCAGCCCAGGGGTATGGGGTAACACTGAAGCTTTCTTT. It specifies CASSPGVWGNTEAFF.

V and J are TRBV7-2 and TRBJ1-2; TRBD1 might be the D (6 bases). This CDR3 has 15 amino acids. Per the germline V gene, CDR1 is SGHTA and CDR2 is FQGNSA. Between the trimmed V and J ends, which lost 4 bases and 7 bases, there was a span of 19 bases. The CDR3 DNA is TGTGCCAGCAGCTCAGGGGCCGCGTGGGGTTCTGGCTACACCTTC. Protein product: CASSSGAAWGSGYTF.

V gene TRBV5-4 combines with J gene TRBJ2-2; 10 bases fit TRBD2. Germline assignment: CDR1 SGHNT and CDR2 YYREEE (reference sequence). The ends lost 0 bases at V and 4 bases at J; junction bases unmatched: 3. The CDR3 covers 16 residues. The CDR3 nucleotides are TGTGCCAGCAGCTTGGGGGGACTAGCGAGCACCGGGGAGCTGTTTTTT. Residues: CASSLGGLASTGELFF.

V and J are TRBV30 and TRBJ1-1; no clear D gene. With 4 bases removed from V and 0 bases from J, the gap between germline ends came to 15 bases. CDR3 size: 15 residues. CDR1 is GTSNPN and CDR2 is SVGIG in the germline V gene (reference sequence). Written as DNA, the CDR3 is TGTGCCTGGACGAACTCGGAGCTATTGAACACTGAAGCTTTCTTT. Its translation: CAWTNSELLNTEAFF. Combining the CDR3 with reference TRBV30 and TRBJ1-1 gives the whole variable domain SQTIHQWPATLVQPVGSPLSLECTVEGTSNPNLYWYRQAAGRGLQLLFYSVGIGQISSEVPQNLSASRPQDRQFILSSKKLLLSDSGFYLCAWTNSELLNTEAFFGQGTRLTVV.

The chain has TRBV7-2 and TRBJ2-7, with a possible D match to TRBD2 (6 bases). V was pared by 0 bases and J by 4 bases, with 10 bases between. Germline V gives CDR1 SGHTA, CDR2 FQGNSA. The CDR3 is made up of 14 amino acids. Here the CDR3 reads CASSLAPSGYEQYF. CDR3 nucleotides: TGTGCCAGCAGCTTAGCGCCGAGCGGGTACGAGCAGTACTTC. Full variable domain (remainder filled in from reference TRBV7-2 and TRBJ2-7): GAGVSQSPSNKVTEKGKDVELRCDPISGHTALYWYRQSLGQGLEFLIYFQGNSAPDKSGLPSDRFSAERTGGSVSTLTIQRTQQEDSAVYLCASSLAPSGYEQYFGPGTRLTVT.

The gene calls are TRBV15 and TRBJ1-2, with 9 bases fitting TRBD1. The trim removed 6 bases at V and 4 bases at J, leaving 6 bases unmatched. The germline V gene encodes CDR1 LNHNV and CDR2 YYDKDF (reference sequence). CDR3 length: 14 residues. CDR3 coding DNA: TGTGCCACCAGGCGGGACAGGGTAGGCTATGGCTACACCTTC. Its translation is CATRRDRVGYGYTF.

The V gene is TRBV19, the J gene TRBJ1-2; tentatively, D is TRBD1 (5 bases). The CDR3 loop spans 17 amino acids. CDR1 and CDR2 (germline): LNHDA, SQIVND (reference sequence). V lost 7 bases, J lost 3 bases, and 24 bases lay in between. CDR3: CASTHGGKRTGDYGYTF. The CDR3 nucleotides read TGTGCCAGTACCCACGGGGGTAAAAGGACCGGCGACTATGGCTACACCTTC.

This clone has more than one count but fewer than ten. The genes are TRBV4-1 and TRBJ1-5; 7 bases are shared with TRBD1. V lost 5 bases and J lost 3; bases outside the gene matches: 4. The CDR3 covers 14 residues. Germline lookup yields CDR1 MGHRA and CDR2 YSYEKL. In DNA form, the CDR3 reads TGCGCCAGCAGCGGCGACAGGGCCAATCAGCCCCAGCATTTT. It yields the protein CASSGDRANQPQHF.

The V gene is TRBV6-1, the J gene TRBJ2-7; TRBD2 matches 7 bases. The junction had 12 bases not matched to a gene; V was cut back by 4 bases and J by 3 bases. Germline CDR1 is MNHNS and CDR2 is SASEGT. The CDR3 sequence is 16 residues long. The CDR3 is CASSAVYGSGLYEQYF. In nucleotides, the CDR3 is TGTGCCAGCAGTGCGGTATACGGTAGCGGGCTCTACGAGCAGTACTTC.

This chain connects TRBV10-2 to TRBJ1-1; the D is unclear. Trimming took 6 bases from V and 1 from J, leaving 6 bases between them. This CDR3 comprises 12 residues. CDR1 and CDR2 from the germline V gene are WSHSY and SAAADI. This CDR3 reads CASRSRNTEAFF. The CDR3 coding sequence is TGCGCCAGCAGGAGCCGGAACACTGAAGCTTTCTTT.

This sequence joins TRBV7-9 and TRBJ2-2; D is perhaps TRBD2 (5 bases). Per germline, CDR1 SEHNR and CDR2 FQNEAQ (reference sequence). This CDR3 spans 16 amino acids. V shed 5 bases and J shed 1 base, with 14 bases lying between them. CDR3 DNA: TGTGCCAGCAGCCCCCGGAGCGCGGGGAACACCGGGGAGCTGTTTTTT. Amino acids: CASSPRSAGNTGELFF.

The chain uses TRBV19 and TRBJ1-5; no reliable D call. V lost 2 bases and J 3 bases, leaving 14 bases between the germline ends. Looked up from germline, CDR1 is LNHDA and CDR2 is SQIVND (reference sequence). The CDR3 consists of 16 residues. CDR3 in amino acids: CASSILGEGVNQPQHF. CDR3 nucleotides: TGTGCCAGTAGTATACTGGGTGAGGGAGTCAATCAGCCCCAGCATTTT.